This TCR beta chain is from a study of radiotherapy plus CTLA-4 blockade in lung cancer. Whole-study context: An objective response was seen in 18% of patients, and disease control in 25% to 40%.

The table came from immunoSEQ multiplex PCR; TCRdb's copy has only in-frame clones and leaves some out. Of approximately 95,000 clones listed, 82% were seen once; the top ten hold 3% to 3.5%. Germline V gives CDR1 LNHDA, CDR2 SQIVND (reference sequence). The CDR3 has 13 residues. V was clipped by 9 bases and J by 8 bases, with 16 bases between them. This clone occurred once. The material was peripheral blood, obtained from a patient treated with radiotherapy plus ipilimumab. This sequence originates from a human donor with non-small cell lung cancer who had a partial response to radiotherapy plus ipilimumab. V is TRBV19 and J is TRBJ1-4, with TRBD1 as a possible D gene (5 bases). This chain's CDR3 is CASRPGHIEKLFF. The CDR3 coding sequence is TGTGCCAGCCGGCCCGGACATATCGAAAAACTGTTTTTT.